The source of this TCR beta chain is a study of T cell repertoires in cytomegalovirus infection. Overall study: It can be stated that public TCR beta signatures indicated CMV infection as well as a matching HLA type.

Study results and caveats: Carriage of CMV together with the relevant HLA was identifiable through cumulative public TCR beta family frequency.

Turning to this clonotype: Its cognate antigen is unknown.

CDR3 length equals 14 residues. J lost 9 bases, V lost 1 base, and 8 bases had no gene match. Germline V gene lookup returns CDR1 DFQATT and CDR2 SNEGSKA (reference sequence). TCRdb processed the reads anew with MiXCR; each CDR3 protein has one entry. The table shows some 680,000 distinct CDR3 sequences, with approximately 34% occurring only once. J is TRBJ2-2 and V is TRBV20-1, with 7 nucleotides matching TRBD2. The sequence derives from a human donor in good health (CMV status not recorded). Some clones in this sample may be carry-over from other donors' samples. Sequenced sample: PBMCs. CDR3 in amino acids: CSARAGEGVRELFF. The DNA of the CDR3 is TGCAGTGCTAGAGCCGGGGAGGGCGTTAGGGAGCTGTTTTTT.